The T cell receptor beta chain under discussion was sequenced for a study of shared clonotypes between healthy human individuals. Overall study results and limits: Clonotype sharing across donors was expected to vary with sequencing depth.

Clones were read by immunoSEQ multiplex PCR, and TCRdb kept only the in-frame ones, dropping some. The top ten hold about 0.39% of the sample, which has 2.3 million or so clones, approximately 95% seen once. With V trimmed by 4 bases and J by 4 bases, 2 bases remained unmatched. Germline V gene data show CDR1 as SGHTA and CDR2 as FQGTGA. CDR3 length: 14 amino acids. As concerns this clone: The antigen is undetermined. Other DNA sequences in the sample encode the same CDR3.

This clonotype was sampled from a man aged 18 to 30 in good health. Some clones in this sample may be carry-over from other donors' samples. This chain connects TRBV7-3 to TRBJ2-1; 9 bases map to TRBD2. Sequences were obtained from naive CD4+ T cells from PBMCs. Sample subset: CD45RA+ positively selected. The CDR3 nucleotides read TGTGCCAGCAGCTCGCTAGCGGGGTACAATGAGCAGTTCTTC. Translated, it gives CASSSLAGYNEQFF.